This T cell receptor beta chain derives from a study of T cells after yellow fever vaccination. TCRdb itself ran the 5' RACE reads through MiXCR, one entry per CDR3 protein. The sample has around 320,000 distinct CDR3 sequences; approximately 8% are singletons. Germline V gene sequence: CDR1 SEHNR, CDR2 FQNEAQ (reference sequence). CDR3 size: 15 residues. J gave up 4 bases and V 5 bases, and 8 bases lay outside the gene matches. This clonotype was recorded a few times. The specimen comprised CD4+ T cells sorted from PBMCs, sampled 5 days after the yellow fever booster vaccination. The chain is built from TRBV7-9 and TRBJ1-5; 7 bases are shared with TRBD1. The receptor was derived from a man younger than 35 who received the YFV17D yellow fever vaccine. The CDR3 DNA reads as TGTGCCAGCAGCCCCCCCGGGACAGCGAATCAGCCCCAGCATTTT. Translating it yields CASSPPGTANQPQHF.